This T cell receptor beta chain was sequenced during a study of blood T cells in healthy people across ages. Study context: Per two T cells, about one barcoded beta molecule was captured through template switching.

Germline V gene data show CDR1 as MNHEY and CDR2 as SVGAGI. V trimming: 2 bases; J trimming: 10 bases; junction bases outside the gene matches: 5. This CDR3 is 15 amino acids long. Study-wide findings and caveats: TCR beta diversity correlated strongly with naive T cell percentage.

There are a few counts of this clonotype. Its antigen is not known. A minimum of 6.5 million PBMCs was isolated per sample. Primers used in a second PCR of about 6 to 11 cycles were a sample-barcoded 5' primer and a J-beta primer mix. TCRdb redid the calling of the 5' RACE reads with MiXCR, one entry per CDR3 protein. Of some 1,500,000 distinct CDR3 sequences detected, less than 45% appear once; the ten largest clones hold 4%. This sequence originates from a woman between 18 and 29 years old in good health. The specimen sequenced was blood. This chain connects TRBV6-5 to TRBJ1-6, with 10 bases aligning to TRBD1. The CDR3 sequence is CASSYDRDRGSPLHF. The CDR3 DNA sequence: TGTGCCAGCAGTTACGACCGGGACAGGGGCTCACCCCTCCACTTT.